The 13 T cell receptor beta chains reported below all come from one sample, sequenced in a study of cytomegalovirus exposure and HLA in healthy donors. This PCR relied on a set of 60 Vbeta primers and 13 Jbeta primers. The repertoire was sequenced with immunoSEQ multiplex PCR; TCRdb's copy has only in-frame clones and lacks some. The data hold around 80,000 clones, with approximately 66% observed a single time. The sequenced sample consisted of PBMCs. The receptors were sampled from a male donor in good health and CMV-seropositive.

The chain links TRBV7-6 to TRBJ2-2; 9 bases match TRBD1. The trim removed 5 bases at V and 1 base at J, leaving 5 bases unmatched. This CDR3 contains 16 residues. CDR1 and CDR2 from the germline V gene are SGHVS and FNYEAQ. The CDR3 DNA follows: TGTGCCAGCAGCCAGGGACAGGGCCTGAACACCGGGGAGCTGTTTTTT. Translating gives CASSQGQGLNTGELFF. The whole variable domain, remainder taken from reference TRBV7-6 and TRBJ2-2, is GAGVSQSPRYKVTKRGQDVALRCDPISGHVSLYWYRQALGQGPEFLTYFNYEAQQDKSGLPNDRFSAERPEGSISTLTIQRTEQRDSAMYRCASSQGQGLNTGELFFGEGSRLTVL.

The CDR3, as DNA: TGTGCCAGCAGCCCGGGACACGTTAACACTGAAGCTTTCTTT. It encodes CASSPGHVNTEAFF. The rearrangement links TRBV27 to TRBJ1-1, with D possibly being TRBD1 (6 bases). This CDR3 is 14 amino acids long. Germline V CDR1 and CDR2: MNHEY, SMNVEV (reference sequence). The germline V and J ends were trimmed by 6 bases and 2 bases, with 13 bases remaining between them.

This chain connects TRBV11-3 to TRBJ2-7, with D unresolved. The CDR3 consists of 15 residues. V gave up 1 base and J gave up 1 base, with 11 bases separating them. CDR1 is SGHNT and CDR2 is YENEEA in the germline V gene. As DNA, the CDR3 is TGTGCCAGCAGCTTAGCCGCTCTGGAGTCCTACGAGCAGTACTTC. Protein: CASSLAALESYEQYF. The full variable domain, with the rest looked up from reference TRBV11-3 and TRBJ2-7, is EAGVVQSPRYKIIEKKQPVAFWCNPISGHNTLYWYLQNLGQGPELLIRYENEEAVDDSQLPKDRFSAERLKGVDSTLKIQPAELGDSAVYLCASSLAALESYEQYFGPGTRLTVT.

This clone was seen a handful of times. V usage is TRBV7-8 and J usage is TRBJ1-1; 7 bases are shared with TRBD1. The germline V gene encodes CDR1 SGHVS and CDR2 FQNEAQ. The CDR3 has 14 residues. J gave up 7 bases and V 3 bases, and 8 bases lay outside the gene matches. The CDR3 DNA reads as TGTGCCAGCAGCTTTTACGCAGGGGGGCTTGAAGCTTTCTTT. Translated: CASSFYAGGLEAFF.

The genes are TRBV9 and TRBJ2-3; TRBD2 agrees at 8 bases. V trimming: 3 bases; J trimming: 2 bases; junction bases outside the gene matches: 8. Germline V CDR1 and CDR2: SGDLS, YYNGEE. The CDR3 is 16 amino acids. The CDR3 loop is CASSARGGEDTDTQYF. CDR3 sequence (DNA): TGTGCCAGCAGCGCCCGGGGGGGGGAGGACACAGATACGCAGTATTTT. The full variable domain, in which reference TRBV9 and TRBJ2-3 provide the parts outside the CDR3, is DSGVTQTPKHLITATGQRVTLRCSPRSGDLSVYWYQQSLDQGLQFLIQYYNGEERAKGNILERFSAQQFPDLHSELNLSSLELGDSALYFCASSARGGEDTDTQYFGPGTRLTVL.

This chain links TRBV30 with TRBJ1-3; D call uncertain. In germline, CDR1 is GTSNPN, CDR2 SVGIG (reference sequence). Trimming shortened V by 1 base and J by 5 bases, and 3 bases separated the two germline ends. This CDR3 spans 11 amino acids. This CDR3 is CAWSDRNTIYF. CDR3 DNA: TGTGCCTGGAGTGATAGAAACACCATATATTTT.

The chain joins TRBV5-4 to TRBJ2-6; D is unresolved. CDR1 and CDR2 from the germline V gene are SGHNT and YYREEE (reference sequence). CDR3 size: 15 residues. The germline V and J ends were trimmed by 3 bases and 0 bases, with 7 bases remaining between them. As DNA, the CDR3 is TGTGCCAGCAGCTCCTCGGGCTCTGGGGCCAACGTCCTGACTTTC. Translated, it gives CASSSSGSGANVLTF.

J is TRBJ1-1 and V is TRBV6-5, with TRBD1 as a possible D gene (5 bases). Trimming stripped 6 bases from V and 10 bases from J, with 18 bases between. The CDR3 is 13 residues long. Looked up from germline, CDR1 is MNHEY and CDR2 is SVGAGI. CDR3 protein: CASSIHLQGLAFF. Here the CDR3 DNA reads TGTGCCAGCAGCATACATCTTCAGGGACTAGCTTTCTTT.

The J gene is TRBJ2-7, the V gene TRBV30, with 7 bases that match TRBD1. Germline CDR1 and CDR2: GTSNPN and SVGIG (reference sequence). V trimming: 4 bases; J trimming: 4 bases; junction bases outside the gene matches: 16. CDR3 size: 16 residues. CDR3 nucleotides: TGTGCCTGGATTCCTTCTTCCTGGACAGGCAATTACGAGCAGTACTTC. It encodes CAWIPSSWTGNYEQYF.

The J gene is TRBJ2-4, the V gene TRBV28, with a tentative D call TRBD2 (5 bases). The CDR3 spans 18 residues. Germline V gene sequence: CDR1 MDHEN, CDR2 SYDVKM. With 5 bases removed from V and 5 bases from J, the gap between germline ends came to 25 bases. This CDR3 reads CASSTVSGSGRGENIQYF. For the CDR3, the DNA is TGTGCCAGCAGTACTGTCTCGGGAAGCGGCCGTGGGGAAAACATTCAGTACTTC.

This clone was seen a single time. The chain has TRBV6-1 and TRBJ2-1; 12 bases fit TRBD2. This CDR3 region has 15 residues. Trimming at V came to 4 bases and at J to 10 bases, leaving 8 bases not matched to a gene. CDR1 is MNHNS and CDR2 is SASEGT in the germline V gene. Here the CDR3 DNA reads TGTGCCAGCAGTGGGGGACTAGCGGGTATAAGGGAGCAGTTCTTC. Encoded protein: CASSGGLAGIREQFF.

The CDR3 spells CASGPPGQGYNEQFF. The CDR3 region has the DNA TGCGCCAGCGGGCCCCCGGGACAGGGGTACAATGAGCAGTTCTTC. This chain uses TRBV5-1 with TRBJ2-1; 10 bases are shared with TRBD1. Germline V gene sequence: CDR1 SGHRS, CDR2 YFSETQ. The V segment lost 7 bases and the J segment 4 bases; nucleotides outside the gene matches: 8. The length of the CDR3 is 15 residues.

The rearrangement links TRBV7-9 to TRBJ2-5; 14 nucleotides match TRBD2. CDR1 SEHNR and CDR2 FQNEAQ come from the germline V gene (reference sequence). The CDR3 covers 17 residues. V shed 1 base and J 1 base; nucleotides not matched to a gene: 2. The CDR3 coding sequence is TGTGCCAGCAGCTTAGGGACTAGCGGGGGGTTCCAAGAGACCCAGTACTTC. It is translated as CASSLGTSGGFQETQYF. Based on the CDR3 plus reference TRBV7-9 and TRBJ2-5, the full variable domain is DTGVSQNPRHKITKRGQNVTFRCDPISEHNRLYWYRQTLGQGPEFLTYFQNEAQLEKSRLLSDRFSAERPKGSFSTLEIQRTEQGDSAMYLCASSLGTSGGFQETQYFGPGTRLLVL.